This TCR beta chain was observed in a study of CD8 T cell repertoires and HIV-1 epitope variants. Broader study findings: The TAALDMSHF plasma variant had no responses, unlike KF9 (about five clonotypes) and HW9 (one). Of roughly ten antigen-specific beta clonotypes, six appeared to cross-react with escape variants.

Worth noting for this clone: The antigen is not known.

The CDR3 sequence is 15 residues long. The ends lost 1 base at V and 7 bases at J; junction bases unmatched: 5. CDR1 is MGHRA and CDR2 is YSYEKL in the germline V gene. The repertoire was sequenced with immunoSEQ multiplex PCR; TCRdb's copy has only in-frame clones and lacks some. There are approximately 4,500 clones in the sample; less than 80% occur only once, and roughly 45% lies in the top ten. The chain links TRBV4-1 to TRBJ1-5, with TRBD1 matching over 9 bases. Material: cultured CD8+ T cells derived from PBMCs. The receptor comes from a male donor with HIV. DNA for the CDR3: TGCGCCAGCAGCCAAGCAAGGACAGGGGACCAGCCCCAGCATTTT. This sequence encodes CASSQARTGDQPQHF.